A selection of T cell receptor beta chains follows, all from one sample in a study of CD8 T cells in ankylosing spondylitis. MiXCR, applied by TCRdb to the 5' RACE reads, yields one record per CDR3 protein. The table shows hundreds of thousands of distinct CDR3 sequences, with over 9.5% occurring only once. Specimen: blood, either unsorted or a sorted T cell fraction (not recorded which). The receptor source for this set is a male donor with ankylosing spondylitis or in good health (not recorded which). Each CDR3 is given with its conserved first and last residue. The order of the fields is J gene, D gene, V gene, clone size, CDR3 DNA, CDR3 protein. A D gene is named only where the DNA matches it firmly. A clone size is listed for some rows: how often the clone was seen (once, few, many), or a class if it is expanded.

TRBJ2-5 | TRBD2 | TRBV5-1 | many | TGCGCCAGCAGCTCGGCGTCCCTAGCGGGGTTAGAGACCCAGTACTTC | CASSSASLAGLETQYF
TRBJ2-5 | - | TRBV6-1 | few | TGTGCGATCCAAAAGGGCGGGTATCAAGAGACCCAGTACTTC | CAIQKGGYQETQYF
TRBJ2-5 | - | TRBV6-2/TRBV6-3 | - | TGTGCCAGCAGCTCTATTAGCGAGACCCAGTACTTC | CASSSISETQYF
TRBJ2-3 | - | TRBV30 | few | TGTGCCTGGGACGCGTTGGCCACAGATACGCAGTATTTT | CAWDALATDTQYF
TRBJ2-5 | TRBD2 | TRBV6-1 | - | TGTGCCAGCATAATTGTAGCGGGCAGGGCGGAGACCCAGTACTTC | CASIIVAGRAETQYF
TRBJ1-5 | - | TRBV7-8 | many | TGTGCCAGCAGCTTTTCTAGACAGTCCAATCAGCCCCAGCATTTT | CASSFSRQSNQPQHF
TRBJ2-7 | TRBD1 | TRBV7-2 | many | TGTGCCAGCAGCTTCGGACAGGGCCTTTTCTACGAGCAGTACTTC | CASSFGQGLFYEQYF
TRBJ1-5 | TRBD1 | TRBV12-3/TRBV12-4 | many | TGTGCCAGCAGTTTCCAGGGGGTCGATCAGCCCCAGCATTTT | CASSFQGVDQPQHF
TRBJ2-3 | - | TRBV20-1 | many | TGCAGCGGTGAGCTACCGGGACTTTCCACAGATACGCAGTATTTT | CSGELPGLSTDTQYF
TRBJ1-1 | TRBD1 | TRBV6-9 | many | TGTGCCAGCAGTTATTTGGACGGCACAGGGGTCGGGGTGATGAGCACTGAAGCTTTCTTT | CASSYLDGTGVGVMSTEAFF
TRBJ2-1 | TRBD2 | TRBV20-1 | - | TGCTGTGCTAGAGTAGCAAGCGGGGGGTCCTCCTACAATGAGCAGTTCTTC | CCARVASGGSSYNEQFF
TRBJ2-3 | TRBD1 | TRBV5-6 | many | TGTGCCAGCAGCTTGCCAGGGGGCCCAGATACGCAGTATTTT | CASSLPGGPDTQYF
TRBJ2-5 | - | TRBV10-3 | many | TGTGCCATCAGTGCATCAGAGACCCAGTACTTC | CAISASETQYF
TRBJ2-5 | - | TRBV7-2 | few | TGTGCCAGCAGCTCTCTTTCCCCCCAGGGTGCGACCCAGTACTTC | CASSSLSPQGATQYF
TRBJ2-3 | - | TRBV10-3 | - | TGTGCCATCAGCCCAGGGGCACGATGCGCCACAGATACGCAGTATTTT | CAISPGARCATDTQYF
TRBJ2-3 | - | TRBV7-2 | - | TGTGCCAGCAGCTTAGGTCCACCGGGGGGCACAGATACGCAGTATTTT | CASSLGPPGGTDTQYF
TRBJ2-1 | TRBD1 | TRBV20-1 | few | TGCAGTGCTAGATCTGCAGGGGGCGCTGAGCAGTTCTTC | CSARSAGGAEQFF
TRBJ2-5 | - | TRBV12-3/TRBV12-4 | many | TGTGCCAGCAAGTCATTCAGGGCAGGAGAGACCCAGTACTTC | CASKSFRAGETQYF
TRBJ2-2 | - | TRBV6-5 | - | TGTGCCAGCAGTTACCGCGGACCTCCTACCGGGGAGCTGTTTTTT | CASSYRGPPTGELFF
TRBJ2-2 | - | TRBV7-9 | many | TGTGCCAGCAGCTTAGCGCTGGGAACCGGGGAGCTGTTTTTT | CASSLALGTGELFF
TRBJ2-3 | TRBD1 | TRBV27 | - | TGTGCCAGCAGTATACAGGGGCAGCTGGCTCCAGATACGCAGTATTTT | CASSIQGQLAPDTQYF
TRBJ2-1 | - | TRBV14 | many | TGTGCCAGCAGCCTCGGAGGGGGGGCTTCCTACAATGAGCAGTTCTTC | CASSLGGGASYNEQFF
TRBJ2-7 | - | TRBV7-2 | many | TGTGCCAGCAGCCGAACCGGGGCTACCTACGAGCAGTACTTC | CASSRTGATYEQYF
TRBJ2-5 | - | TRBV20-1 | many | TGCAGTGCTAGAGATGCGAGGGGGCAAGAGACCCAGTACTTC | CSARDARGQETQYF
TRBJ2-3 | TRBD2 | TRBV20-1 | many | TGCAGTGCTAGAAGGACTAGCGGGGTCACAGATACGCAGTATTTT | CSARRTSGVTDTQYF
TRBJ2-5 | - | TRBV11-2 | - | TGTGCCAGCAGCTTCTCGGTGGTGCGCGCCGAGACCCAGTACTTC | CASSFSVVRAETQYF
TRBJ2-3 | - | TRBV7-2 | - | TGTGCCAGCAGTCAAGCGCACAGCACAGATACGCAGTATTTT | CASSQAHSTDTQYF
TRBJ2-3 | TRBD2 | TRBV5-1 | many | TGCGCCAGCAGGGAACCGGGGGGTACGCAGTATTTT | CASREPGGTQYF
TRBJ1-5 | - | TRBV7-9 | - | TGTCCCAGCAGCTCAAACGTTGGCGCTAGCAATCAGCCCCAGCATTTT | CPSSSNVGASNQPQHF
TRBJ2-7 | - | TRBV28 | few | TGTGCCAGCAGGCGAAGTGGCGCGCGGCGCGAGCAGTACTTC | CASRRSGARREQYF
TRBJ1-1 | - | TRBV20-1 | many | TGCAGTGCTATTGAGGGGCGATGGGGCACTGAAGCTTTCTTT | CSAIEGRWGTEAFF
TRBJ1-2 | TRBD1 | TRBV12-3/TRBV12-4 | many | TGTGCCAGCAGTCCTTCGACAGGGTCCCTCTCCGGTGGCTACACCTTC | CASSPSTGSLSGGYTF
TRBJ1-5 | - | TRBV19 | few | TGTGCCAGTAGTATAGATCGCCCCAGGGTGAATCAGCCCCAGCATTTT | CASSIDRPRVNQPQHF
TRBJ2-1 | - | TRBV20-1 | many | TGCAGTGCTAGAGCGGAGACAGTCAATGAGCAGTTCTTC | CSARAETVNEQFF
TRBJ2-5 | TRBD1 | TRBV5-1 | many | TGCGCCAGCAGCTTGGAGACAGGGGGGGAGACCCAGTACTTC | CASSLETGGETQYF
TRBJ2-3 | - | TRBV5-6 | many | TGTGCCAGCAGCTTGATTCTTACTAGCACAGATACGCAGTATTTT | CASSLILTSTDTQYF
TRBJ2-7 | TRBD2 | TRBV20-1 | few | TGCAGTGCAAGGGGACTAGCGGGCGACTCCTACGAGCAGTACTTC | CSARGLAGDSYEQYF
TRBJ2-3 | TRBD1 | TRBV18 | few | TGTGCCAGCTCACGACGACAGGGGGATTCTAGCACAGATACGCAGTATTTT | CASSRRQGDSSTDTQYF
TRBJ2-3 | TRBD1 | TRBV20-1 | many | TGCAGTGCTGGTACAGGGGGATTCACAGATACGCAGTATTTT | CSAGTGGFTDTQYF
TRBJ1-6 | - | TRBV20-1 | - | TGCAGTGCTAGAGATATAGCGGGGGAGATTTATTCACCCCTCCACTTT | CSARDIAGEIYSPLHF
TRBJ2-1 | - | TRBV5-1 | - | TGCGCCAGCAGCTTGGATTCAAGGAACAATGAGCAGTTCTTC | CASSLDSRNNEQFF
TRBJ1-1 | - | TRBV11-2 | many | TGTGCCAGCAGCCCCCCGGGGATTGGAACTGAAGCTTTCTTT | CASSPPGIGTEAFF
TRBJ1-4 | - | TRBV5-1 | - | TGCGCCAGCAGCCTAGGGGGTTTTAATGAAAAACTGTTTTTT | CASSLGGFNEKLFF
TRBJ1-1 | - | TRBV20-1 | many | TGCAGTGCTAGAGACCCCAGGTTTAGTAGCTCTGAAGCTTTCTTT | CSARDPRFSSSEAFF
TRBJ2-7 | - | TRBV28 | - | TGTGCCAGCAGTTTACCCTTTCGCGAGCAGTACTTC | CASSLPFREQYF
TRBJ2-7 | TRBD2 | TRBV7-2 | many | TGTGCCAGCAGCCCATATGTAGCGGGGGGCAGGGACGAGCAGTACTTC | CASSPYVAGGRDEQYF
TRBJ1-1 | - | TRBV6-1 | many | TGTGCCAGCAGTGAAGATTGGGGTGCCTCCACTGAAGCTTTCTTT | CASSEDWGASTEAFF
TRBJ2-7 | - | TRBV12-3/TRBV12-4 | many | TGTGCCAGCAGTCCCGGGGGCCTTGGGCAGTACGAGCAGTACTTC | CASSPGGLGQYEQYF
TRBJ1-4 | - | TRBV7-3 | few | TGTGCCAGCAGCTTAAGCCGGGTCGGTGAAAAACTGTTTTTT | CASSLSRVGEKLFF